This T cell receptor (beta chain) was observed in a study of PD-L1 blockade in urothelial cancer. Study information: The authors examined blood 3 weeks (second dose) and 6 weeks after treatment start. A median roughly 140,000 T cells were found in blood samples.

General observations from the study: Stronger expansion of tumor-associated clones in blood at 3 weeks distinguished durable-benefit patients.

A few counts support this clone. Its antigen remains unidentified. The J segment lost 6 bases and the V segment lost 6 bases, leaving 13 bases of the junction unmatched. Germline CDR1 and CDR2: ENHRY and SYGVKD. The CDR3 is 16 amino acids. Each PCR reaction had synthetic TCR analog templates spiked into it. The data were produced by immunoSEQ multiplex PCR, yet TCRdb's version contains in-frame clones alone and is incomplete. The table has approximately 39,000 clones, approximately 90% seen once. The sequence came from a man aged 60 to 69 with urothelial cancer. Material: PBMCs, obtained around atezolizumab (anti-PD-L1) treatment. The genes are TRBV10-3 and TRBJ1-5; 8 positions agree with TRBD1. Written as DNA, the CDR3 is TGTGCCATCAGGTCACCAGGGGGCTCGGACGGTCAGCCCCAGCATTTT. Its translation is CAIRSPGGSDGQPQHF.